This TCR beta chain originates from a study of cytomegalovirus exposure and HLA in healthy donors. Study-wide results and limits: Overall, some 160 TCR beta chains were annotated as cytomegalovirus-associated.

60 Vbeta and 13 Jbeta primers were used in PCR. The protocol was immunoSEQ multiplex PCR, while the TCRdb copy is restricted to in-frame clones and leaves out a portion. The sample carries roughly 150,000 clones, approximately 83% recorded once. The ends were cut back, 7 bases at V and 2 bases at J, with 9 bases in the middle. This CDR3 has 13 amino acids. Germline loops: CDR1 SNHLY, CDR2 FYNNEI. The sample holds a few counts of this clone. As yet, its antigen is unknown. This rearrangement joins TRBV2 to TRBJ1-3; D call uncertain. The receptor comes from a male donor in good health and CMV-seronegative. Sequenced input: PBMCs. This CDR3 is CASTDNPGNTIYF. CDR3 sequence (DNA): TGTGCCAGCACAGACAACCCTGGAAACACCATATATTTT. Drawing the rest from reference TRBV2 and TRBJ1-3, the complete variable domain is EPEVTQTPSHQVTQMGQEVILRCVPISNHLYFYWYRQILGQKVEFLVSFYNNEISEKSEIFDDQFSVERPDGSNFTLKIRSTKLEDSAMYFCASTDNPGNTIYFGEGSWLTVV.